This T cell receptor beta chain stems from a study of blood T cell repertoires in COVID-19 (TCRdb year 2020). With regard to the full study: The collaborator samples originated in the United States, Italy and Spain and spanned the acute and convalescent phases of COVID-19. The repertoires were made available in a free public database intended to serve as a resource for research on the immune response to SARS-CoV-2. The samples were drawn from the first 160 participants of the ongoing ImmuneRACE study and from some 1,300 subjects provided by 6 global collaborators. The prospective study material was composed of cDNA or gDNA derived from T cells, B-cell-depleted T cells, or PBMCs. Where available, HLA class I and class II types were taken from metadata supplied by the sample provider and were not determined by assay-based typing. Subjects who had been exposed to COVID-19, were actively infected with it, or had recovered from it provided the deeply sampled blood TCRbeta repertoires that made up the dataset. A de-identified subject ID, COVID-19 status, age in years and sex were almost always included in the sample metadata.

V is shortened by 1 base, J by 4 bases, and the region joining them spans 10 bases. Measured from the cysteine to the phenylalanine, the CDR3 is 14 residues long. The CDR3 DNA has 42 bases and is translated from base 1. As encoded in the germline V gene, CDR1 is SGHAT while CDR2 is FQNNGV. The immunoSEQ Assay, a bias-controlled multiplex PCR, was used to amplify TCRbeta CDR3 regions from genomic DNA. The authors' pipeline ran thus. The number of nucleated cells in each sample was estimated by amplification of reference gene primers within the assay. To quantify the absolute abundance of each unique TCRbeta CDR3 rearrangement, sequence reads were collapsed and filtered. For each sample, productive Simpson clonality was calculated as the square root of Simpson's diversity index across productive rearrangements. TCRdb stores this immuneACCESS table with in-frame sequences only. Part of the clones is absent; in the studies checked, under half of the shortfall reflects unresolved V genes, and no reason is known for the rest. V and J calls and clone size follow that table, whereas D and trimming were derived from the DNA. Present in this sample are 300,000 to 450,000 clones, about 87% of which were seen just once. The ten largest account for 10% of the sample.

In Seattle, one collaborating source enrolled patients while the infection was active and tracked those patients longitudinally over the course of disease. Whole blood was collected in K2EDTA tubes by collaborating institutions according to the institutions' own protocols. For TCRbeta analysis, collaborator samples were shipped as frozen whole blood, as isolated PBMCs, or as DNA extracted from either sample type. What the authors observed across the whole study: The amount of clinical and demographic metadata varied by source and participant and was provided uncurated.

Of note for this clone: It has no known antigen specificity. One base away there is no much larger clone; base qualities are not given.

The source of this sequence is a woman aged 30 to 39 with COVID-19, enrolled during active disease. Sequencing was performed on peripheral blood. The V gene is TRBV11-2 and the J gene is TRBJ1-1; a tentative D call is TRBD1 (5 bases match). The nucleotide sequence reads TGTGCCAGCAGCTTAGTAGGGGCGCGCACTGAAGCTTTCTTT. The encoded protein is CASSLVGARTEAFF. Outside the CDR3, residues come from the reference TRBV11-2 and TRBJ1-1 proteins, so the full variable domain is: EAGVAQSPRYKIIEKRQSVAFWCNPISGHATLYWYQQILGQGPKLLIQFQNNGVVDDSQLPKDRFSAERLKGVDSTLKIQPAKLEDSAVYLCASSLVGARTEAFFGQGTRLTVV.